This T cell receptor (beta chain) was observed in a study of OX40 agonist ivuxolimab in advanced cancers. Overall study: A partial response was reached by three patients: one with hepatocellular carcinoma and two with cutaneous melanoma.

The CDR3 contains 15 residues. With 5 bases removed from V and 0 bases from J, the gap between germline ends came to 12 bases. The germline V gene has CDR1 PRHDT and CDR2 FYEKMQ (reference sequence). Libraries were prepared by immunoSEQ multiplex PCR; TCRdb keeps only in-frame clonotypes and omits some of them. The sample has some 45,000 clones, 75% to 90% seen once. Researchers took blood at baseline, on cycle 4 day 1, and on cycle 7 day 1. The sample consisted of CD4+ or CD8+ T cells sorted from blood, taken in a trial of the OX40 agonist ivuxolimab. This chain uses TRBV13 with TRBJ2-3; D unresolved. The clonotype comes from an adult with an advanced solid tumor such as melanoma, head and neck, liver or kidney cancer. In DNA form, the CDR3 reads TGTGCCAGCAGCCGCGACCGGCTGAGCACAGATACGCAGTATTTT. Its translation: CASSRDRLSTDTQYF. Using reference TRBV13 and TRBJ2-3 for the parts outside the CDR3, the full variable domain is AAGVIQSPRHLIKEKRETATLKCYPIPRHDTVYWYQQGPGQDPQFLISFYEKMQSDKGSIPDRFSAQQFSDYHSELNMSSLELGDSALYFCASSRDRLSTDTQYFGPGTRLTVL.